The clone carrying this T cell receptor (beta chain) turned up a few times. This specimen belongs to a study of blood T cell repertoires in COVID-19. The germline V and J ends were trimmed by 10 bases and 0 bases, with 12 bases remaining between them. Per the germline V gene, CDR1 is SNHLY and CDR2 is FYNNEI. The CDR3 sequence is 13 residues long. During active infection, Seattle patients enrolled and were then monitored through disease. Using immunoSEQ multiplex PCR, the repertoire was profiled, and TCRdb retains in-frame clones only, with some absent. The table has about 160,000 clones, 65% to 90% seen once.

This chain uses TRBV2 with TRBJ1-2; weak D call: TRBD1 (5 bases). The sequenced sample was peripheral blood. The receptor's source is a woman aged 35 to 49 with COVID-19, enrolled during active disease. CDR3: CATSREANYGYTF. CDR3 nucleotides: TGTGCCACAAGCAGGGAGGCTAACTATGGCTACACCTTC.